The 20 T cell receptor beta chains presented below share a single source sample, sequenced in a study of T cells in pancreatic ductal adenocarcinoma. The selected patients with pancreatic ductal adenocarcinoma had surgery but no neoadjuvant therapy. This table comes from immunoSEQ multiplex PCR, and its TCRdb copy is limited to in-frame clones, with some not included. The data hold around 4,600 clones, with around 68% observed a single time. Sequencing was performed on pancreatic tumor tissue. The receptors come from a human donor with pancreatic ductal adenocarcinoma.

The chain carries TRBV7-3 and TRBJ2-1, with TRBD2 identical over 11 bases. CDR1 and CDR2 (germline): SGHTA, FQGTGA. J lost 6 bases, V lost 1 base, and 8 bases had no gene match. CDR3 size: 17 residues. The CDR3 here is CASSLSSMGLAANEQFF. The DNA for the CDR3 is TGTGCCAGCAGCTTAAGTTCGATGGGACTAGCGGCCAATGAGCAGTTCTTC.

CDR3 protein: CALEGLSGNTIYF. The CDR3 coding sequence is TGTGCCCTGGAGGGCCTCTCTGGAAACACCATATATTTT. This sequence joins TRBV30 and TRBJ1-3, with unresolved D. Trimming shortened V by 8 bases and J by 0 bases, and 11 bases separated the two germline ends. The CDR3 is 13 amino acids. Per the germline V gene, CDR1 is GTSNPN and CDR2 is SVGIG (reference sequence). Combining the CDR3 with reference TRBV30 and TRBJ1-3 gives the whole variable domain SQTIHQWPATLVQPVGSPLSLECTVEGTSNPNLYWYRQAAGRGLQLLFYSVGIGQISSEVPQNLSASRPQDRQFILSSKKLLLSDSGFYLCALEGLSGNTIYFGEGSWLTVV.

This clone showed up just a few times. The V and J genes are TRBV5-1 and TRBJ1-1; D is uncertain. This CDR3 region has 13 residues. The germline V and J ends were trimmed by 0 bases and 4 bases, with 7 bases remaining between them. CDR1 SGHRS and CDR2 YFSETQ come from the germline V gene. This chain's CDR3 is CASSLGRGTEAFF. CDR3 nucleotide sequence: TGCGCCAGCAGCTTGGGTCGAGGCACTGAAGCTTTCTTT.

The chain's CDR3 is CSVIRTGVSGNTIYF. As DNA, the CDR3 is TGCAGCGTTATAAGGACAGGAGTCTCTGGAAACACCATATATTTT. The chain carries TRBV29-1 and TRBJ1-3; the match to TRBD1 covers 7 bases. Germline lookup yields CDR1 SQVTM and CDR2 ANQGSEA. The CDR3 has 15 residues. The V segment lost 5 bases and the J segment 0 bases; nucleotides outside the gene matches: 7.

V gene TRBV28 combines with J gene TRBJ2-7; 7 bases are a match to TRBD2. The CDR3 consists of 16 residues. Losses at the gene ends were 7 bases for V and 3 bases for J; bases not matched to a gene: 15. In germline, CDR1 is MDHEN, CDR2 SYDVKM. The CDR3 spells CASITGVGLEIYEQYF. The CDR3 region has the DNA TGTGCCAGCATTACGGGGGTCGGACTAGAAATCTACGAGCAGTACTTC.

The chain couples TRBV14 to TRBJ2-5, with no clear D. The germline V gene encodes CDR1 SGHDN and CDR2 FVKESK. V was shortened by 0 bases and J by 1 base, with 9 bases between the two germline ends. CDR3 length: 15 residues. DNA for the CDR3: TGTGCCAGCAGCCAAGAGTGGAGAGGCCAAGAGACCCAGTACTTC. Protein product: CASSQEWRGQETQYF.

The chain is built from TRBV29-1 and TRBJ1-2, with D maybe TRBD1 (5 bases). CDR3 length: 11 amino acids. Trimming cost V 7 bases and J 4 bases, with 10 bases left between them. Germline V lookup: CDR1 SQVTM, CDR2 ANQGSEA. CDR3 loop: CSAWTLYGYTF. CDR3 DNA sequence: TGCAGCGCGTGGACACTCTATGGCTACACCTTC.

The chain links TRBV19 to TRBJ2-7; D uncertain. Trimming removed 3 bases from V and 2 bases from J, with 11 bases in between. This CDR3 contains 14 residues. The germline CDR1 and CDR2 sequences are LNHDA and SQIVND (reference sequence). CDR3 region: CASSIRTKAYEQYF. In DNA form, the CDR3 reads TGTGCCAGTAGTATCAGGACGAAGGCCTACGAGCAGTACTTC.

The gene calls are TRBV6-5 and TRBJ1-1, with 7 nucleotides matching TRBD1. The CDR3 has 14 residues. V gave up 4 bases and J gave up 5 bases; unmatched junction bases: 7. From germline, CDR1 is MNHEY and CDR2 SVGAGI. Here the CDR3 DNA reads TGTGCCAGCAGTTCCCTTCAGGGGGGGACTGAAGCTTTCTTT. Translating gives CASSSLQGGTEAFF.

This clone is medium-sized in the sample. The chain recombines TRBV7-6 with TRBJ2-3; possible D gene TRBD1, 5 bases. The CDR3 spans 15 residues. V was trimmed by 5 bases and J by 5 bases, leaving 17 bases between them. The germline V gene encodes CDR1 SGHVS and CDR2 FNYEAQ. The CDR3 region is CASSPVRRGEDTQYF. DNA for the CDR3: TGTGCCAGCAGCCCGGTACGTAGGGGCGAAGATACGCAGTATTTT.

The CDR3 protein is CASSPAANYGYTF. CDR3 nucleotide sequence: TGTGCCAGCTCACCAGCAGCTAACTATGGCTACACCTTC. The chain joins TRBV18 to TRBJ1-2; D is uncertain. With 2 bases removed from V and 0 bases from J, the gap between germline ends came to 4 bases. This CDR3 spans 13 amino acids. The germline V gene encodes CDR1 KGHSH and CDR2 LQKENI.

V usage is TRBV5-6 and J usage is TRBJ2-3, with TRBD2 matching 10 bases. The germline V gene encodes CDR1 SGHDT and CDR2 YYEEEE. Germline trimming cut 4 bases from V and 2 bases from J; bases unmatched to any gene: 16. This CDR3 region has 19 residues. The CDR3 is CASSAPSGGARSPTDTQYF. CDR3 sequence (DNA): TGTGCCAGCAGCGCCCCCAGCGGGGGGGCTAGATCGCCCACAGATACGCAGTATTTT.

A few counts support this clone. V gene TRBV5-1 combines with J gene TRBJ2-3; D gene unclear. Trimming took off 5 bases at V and 0 bases at J, with 13 bases between the two ends. Germline loops: CDR1 SGHRS, CDR2 YFSETQ. The CDR3 is 15 residues long. CDR3 nucleotides: TGCGCCAGCAGTCAAGACACGACTAGCACAGATACGCAGTATTTT. This gives the protein CASSQDTTSTDTQYF.

The J gene is TRBJ2-7, the V gene TRBV11-2; D is undetermined. CDR3 length: 15 residues. Germline V gene lookup returns CDR1 SGHAT and CDR2 FQNNGV. V was trimmed by 1 base and J by 2 bases, leaving 12 bases between them. The CDR3 loop reads CASSLGTDRTYEQYF. DNA for the CDR3: TGTGCCAGCAGCTTAGGAACGGACCGTACCTACGAGCAGTACTTC. The full variable domain, with the rest looked up from reference TRBV11-2 and TRBJ2-7, is EAGVAQSPRYKIIEKRQSVAFWCNPISGHATLYWYQQILGQGPKLLIQFQNNGVVDDSQLPKDRFSAERLKGVDSTLKIQPAKLEDSAVYLCASSLGTDRTYEQYFGPGTRLTVT.

The rearrangement joins TRBV18 to TRBJ1-3, with 7 bases aligning to TRBD1. This CDR3 contains 17 residues. J gave up 2 bases and V 3 bases, and 10 bases lay outside the gene matches. Germline CDR1 KGHSH, CDR2 LQKENI. The CDR3 here is CASSPMGGGGPGNTIYF. The CDR3, as DNA: TGTGCCAGCTCACCGATGGGAGGGGGCGGACCTGGAAACACCATATATTTT.

As for this clone: A far larger clone is one base from this, pointing to a likely read error. The identical CDR3 is also encoded by other nucleotide sequences in the sample. The chain carries TRBV10-3 and TRBJ2-3; no definite D call. The germline gives CDR1 ENHRY, CDR2 SYGVKD. V was pared by 5 bases and J by 4 bases, with 10 bases between. The CDR3 runs 13 residues. The CDR3 loop reads CAISTVSADTQYF. The CDR3 DNA follows: TGTGCCATCAGTACTGTCTCTGCAGATACGCAGTATTTT.

The rearrangement joins TRBV25-1 to TRBJ2-5; 9 nucleotides line up with TRBD1. Germline CDR1 is MGHDK and CDR2 is SYGVNS. Germline trimming cut 4 bases from V and 2 bases from J; bases unmatched to any gene: 14. There are 18 residues in the CDR3. Written as DNA, the CDR3 is TGTGCCAGCAGTGGTGGGGTAGACAGGGGGATTTTTCAAGAGACCCAGTACTTC. Translation: CASSGGVDRGIFQETQYF.

The chain combines TRBV27 with TRBJ2-7; D not certain. CDR3 length equals 14 residues. V shed 3 bases and J shed 0 bases, with 9 bases lying between them. CDR1 and CDR2 (germline): MNHEY, SMNVEV (reference sequence). CDR3 coding DNA: TGTGCCAGCAGTTTCAGATACTACTCCTACGAGCAGTACTTC. Translation gives CASSFRYYSYEQYF.

This clone was detected only a few times. The V gene is TRBV6-5, the J gene TRBJ1-1; perhaps TRBD1 as D (6 bases). Per the germline V gene, CDR1 is MNHEY and CDR2 is SVGAGI. The ends were cut back, 4 bases at V and 4 bases at J, with 13 bases in the middle. The CDR3 covers 14 residues. CDR3: CASSSAGATTEAFF. In DNA, the CDR3 is TGTGCCAGCAGTTCGGCGGGGGCGACCACTGAAGCTTTCTTT.

This clone was recorded a few times. The chain couples TRBV5-1 to TRBJ2-5, with 8 bases identical to TRBD2. Germline V gene data show CDR1 as SGHRS and CDR2 as YFSETQ. With 5 bases clipped from V and 0 bases from J, the junction kept 6 bases outside the gene matches. The CDR3 totals 15 residues. The CDR3 reads CASSVIAGNQETQYF. Written as DNA, the CDR3 is TGCGCCAGCAGTGTTATAGCGGGGAACCAAGAGACCCAGTACTTC. The full variable domain, its missing parts supplied by reference TRBV5-1 and TRBJ2-5, is KAGVTQTPRYLIKTRGQQVTLSCSPISGHRSVSWYQQTPGQGLQFLFEYFSETQRNKGNFPGRFSGRQFSNSRSEMNVSTLELGDSALYLCASSVIAGNQETQYFGPGTRLLVL.